One sample yielded the 28 T cell receptor beta chains listed below, sequenced in a study of CD8+CD57+ T cells in acquired aplastic anemia. TCR beta VDJ and CDR3 profiling used genomic DNA as template. TCRdb recomputed calls from the reads with MiXCR, one row per CDR3 protein. This table has approximately 180,000 distinct CDR3 sequences, nearly 65% appearing once. Patients picked for sequencing had shown CD8+CD57+ cell expansion detected by flow cytometry. Sequencing was done on a sample of sorted CD4+, CD8+, or CD8+CD57+ T cells (not recorded which) from PBMCs. The receptors were sampled from a human donor with aplastic anemia.

V is TRBV7-9 and J is TRBJ1-2; D is possibly TRBD1 (5 bases). With 2 bases removed from V and 2 bases from J, the gap between germline ends came to 12 bases. In germline, CDR1 is SEHNR, CDR2 FQNEAQ (reference sequence). This CDR3 region has 15 residues. CDR3: CASSLKGRENYGYTF. Here the CDR3 DNA reads TGTGCCAGCAGCTTAAAAGGCAGGGAAAACTATGGCTACACCTTC. The variable domain in full, completed from reference TRBV7-9 and TRBJ1-2, reads DTGVSQNPRHKITKRGQNVTFRCDPISEHNRLYWYRQTLGQGPEFLTYFQNEAQLEKSRLLSDRFSAERPKGSFSTLEIQRTEQGDSAMYLCASSLKGRENYGYTFGSGTRLTVV.

This clonotype was counted only a few times. This chain connects TRBV29-1 to TRBJ2-7, with 11 bases that match TRBD1. After removal of 6 bases from V and 3 bases from J, the junction contained 4 bases not matched to a gene. Germline loops: CDR1 SQVTM, CDR2 ANQGSEA. The CDR3 is 13 amino acids. Here the CDR3 DNA reads TGCAGCGTCACCGGGACAGGGGGCTACGAGCAGTACTTC. Its translation is CSVTGTGGYEQYF.

V is TRBV7-3 and J is TRBJ1-1; no clear D. The CDR3 totals 15 residues. Germline assignment: CDR1 SGHTA and CDR2 FQGTGA. V lost 2 bases to trimming and J lost 1 base, with 11 bases between them. As DNA, the CDR3 is TGTGCCAGCAGCTTAGGTACCCAGACGAACACTGAAGCTTTCTTT. Amino acids: CASSLGTQTNTEAFF.

The chain recombines TRBV5-1 with TRBJ2-5; the D is unclear. The V gene lost 0 bases and the J gene lost 4 bases, with 13 bases spanning the gap. The V gene's germline CDR1 is SGHRS and CDR2 YFSETQ. The CDR3 consists of 15 residues. The CDR3 DNA follows: TGCGCCAGCAGCTTGGGGCCCTCGGGCAGAGAGACCCAGTACTTC. Its protein product is CASSLGPSGRETQYF.

V gene TRBV24-1 combines with J gene TRBJ2-7; D remains ambiguous. Trimming shortened V by 0 bases and J by 6 bases, and 17 bases separated the two germline ends. This CDR3 spans 16 amino acids. The germline V gene encodes CDR1 KGHDR and CDR2 SFDVKD. The CDR3 DNA is TGTGCCACCAGTGATTTGATGGGGTACCGCTTCCCCGAGCAGTACTTC. Encoded protein: CATSDLMGYRFPEQYF.

The genes are TRBV15 and TRBJ2-7, with unresolved D. The CDR3 runs 14 residues. Between the trimmed V and J ends, which lost 1 base and 2 bases, there was a span of 9 bases. The germline V gene has CDR1 LNHNV and CDR2 YYDKDF (reference sequence). In DNA, the CDR3 is TGTGCCACCAGCAGAGGGGCTCGTGCCTACGAGCAGTACTTC. It is translated as CATSRGARAYEQYF.

As concerns this clonotype: As the CDR3 is not closed by the conserved phenylalanine or tryptophan, this likely results from a read error. The J gene is TRBJ2-5, the V gene TRBV10-3; 7 nucleotides align to TRBD2. The CDR3 runs 16 residues. Germline lookup yields CDR1 ENHRY and CDR2 SYGVKD. With 2 bases clipped from V and 0 bases from J, the junction kept 6 bases outside the gene matches. CDR3 sequence (DNA): TGTGCCATCAGTGAGCGGGGGAGGGAGGACCAAGAGACCCAGTACTCC. Translating gives CAISERGREDQETQYS.

The sample holds many counts of this clonotype. This sequence joins TRBV7-9 and TRBJ1-3; unclear D gene. The V gene's germline CDR1 is SEHNR and CDR2 FQNEAQ (reference sequence). This CDR3 is 16 amino acids long. Trimming cost V 1 base and J 0 bases, with 10 bases left between them. In DNA form, the CDR3 reads TGTGCCAGCAGCTTAGGGACTCGGGACTCTGGAAACACCATATATTTT. Amino acids: CASSLGTRDSGNTIYF.

This chain joins TRBV12-3 or TRBV12-4 and TRBJ2-3, with 7 positions matching TRBD1. This CDR3 comprises 16 residues. V lost 6 bases and J lost 0; bases outside the gene matches: 9. CDR3 coding DNA: TGTGCCAGCAGCCTAACCCTGACAGGGAGCACAGATACGCAGTATTTT. Translation: CASSLTLTGSTDTQYF.

V gene TRBV7-9 combines with J gene TRBJ1-1, with 7 bases that match TRBD1. V was clipped by 2 bases and J by 2 bases; unmatched bases: 5. Germline assignment: CDR1 SEHNR and CDR2 FQNEAQ (reference sequence). The CDR3 has 15 amino acids. CDR3 sequence (DNA): TGTGCCAGCAGCTTATCTGGACAGGACAACACTGAAGCTTTCTTT. Protein: CASSLSGQDNTEAFF.

The chain combines TRBV20-1 with TRBJ2-1; 8 nucleotides align to TRBD2. Germline trimming cut 0 bases from V and 4 bases from J; bases unmatched to any gene: 2. CDR1 is DFQATT, CDR2 SNEGSKA, per germline (reference sequence). The CDR3 sequence is 14 residues long. The CDR3 DNA follows: TGCAGTGCTAGAGATCCGGGGGGGTACAATGAGCAGTTCTTC. Its translation is CSARDPGGYNEQFF.

The V gene is TRBV10-2, the J gene TRBJ2-2, with D possibly matching TRBD1 (6 bases). In germline, CDR1 is WSHSY, CDR2 SAAADI. This CDR3 is 17 amino acids long. V gave up 6 bases and J gave up 8 bases, with 25 bases separating them. The CDR3 protein is CASRDLGAAGETGELFF. CDR3 bases: TGCGCCAGCAGGGACCTAGGCGCTGCAGGGGAGACGGGGGAGCTGTTTTTT.

The chain combines TRBV5-6 with TRBJ2-7; D may be TRBD1 (5 bases). This CDR3 contains 15 residues. CDR1 is SGHDT, CDR2 YYEEEE, per germline. The V end lost 3 bases, the J end lost 2 bases, and 15 bases lay between the germline ends. CDR3 sequence: CASSSRQTHAYEQYF. The CDR3 DNA follows: TGTGCCAGCAGCTCCCGACAGACTCACGCCTACGAGCAGTACTTC.

Worth noting for this clonotype: A much larger clone is a single base away; this may be a read error. This rearrangement joins TRBV4-1 to TRBJ1-2; D might be TRBD1 (5 bases). V lost 4 bases and J 4 bases, leaving 13 bases between the germline ends. Per germline, CDR1 MGHRA and CDR2 YSYEKL. There are 14 residues in the CDR3. CDR3 sequence (DNA): TGCGCCAGCAGCCGACCTGGGGACTCCTATGGCTACACCTTC. Translated, it gives CASSRPGDSYGYTF.

This clonotype was detected ten times or more. This chain joins TRBV2 and TRBJ2-7; the D gene is possibly TRBD2 (6 bases). The germline CDR1 and CDR2 sequences are SNHLY and FYNNEI. Deletions cut 6 bases from V and 2 bases from J, with 17 bases between. The CDR3 has 15 residues. CDR3 in DNA: TGTGCCAGCAGCGGGGGACGTTTGAAAACCTACGAGCAGTACTTC. As protein: CASSGGRLKTYEQYF.

This clonotype was counted many times. The V call is TRBV7-6, the J call TRBJ2-7; TRBD1 matches at 9 bases. The J segment lost 2 bases and the V segment lost 3 bases, leaving 2 bases of the junction unmatched. Germline CDR1 reads SGHVS; CDR2 reads FNYEAQ. The CDR3 loop spans 14 amino acids. The CDR3 region has the DNA TGTGCCAGCAGCTTCGGGACAGGGACCTACGAGCAGTACTTC. The encoded protein is CASSFGTGTYEQYF.

With regard to this clonotype: A much larger clone lies a single base off, so this may be a read error. The chain uses TRBV5-1 and TRBJ2-2, with 7 bases fitting TRBD2. CDR3 length equals 16 residues. Germline CDR1 and CDR2: SGHRS and YFSETQ. CDR3 loop: CASRSGGPRNAGELFF. In DNA, the CDR3 is TGCGCCAGCAGGTCGGGGGGACCCAGGAACGCCGGGGAGCTGTTTTTT.

The chain carries TRBV12-3 or TRBV12-4 and TRBJ1-1; D is possibly TRBD1 (5 bases). The CDR3 extends over 15 amino acids. V was clipped by 6 bases and J by 1 base, with 15 bases between them. The CDR3 reads CASRRLGTANTEAFF. The CDR3 bases are TGTGCCAGCAGGAGACTAGGGACGGCGAACACTGAAGCTTTCTTT.

The chain recombines TRBV20-1 with TRBJ1-1, with a tentative D call TRBD1 (6 bases). The V gene lost 6 bases and the J gene lost 4 bases, with 15 bases spanning the gap. This CDR3 contains 13 residues. Germline values: CDR1 DFQATT, CDR2 SNEGSKA (reference sequence). The CDR3 reads CSAAPVQGTEAFF. The CDR3 DNA sequence: TGCAGTGCGGCCCCCGTACAGGGCACTGAAGCTTTCTTT.

The J gene is TRBJ2-5, the V gene TRBV7-3, with 10 positions matching TRBD1. V trimming: 5 bases; J trimming: 4 bases; junction bases outside the gene matches: 1. CDR3 size: 13 residues. Per germline, CDR1 SGHTA and CDR2 FQGTGA. As DNA, the CDR3 is TGTGCCAGCAGCGGGACAGGGGTAGAGACCCAGTACTTC. Residues: CASSGTGVETQYF.

This clonotype was seen only a few times. This chain connects TRBV7-8 to TRBJ2-7; 9 bases are a match to TRBD2. J lost 2 bases, V lost 1 base, and 3 bases had no gene match. Germline lookup yields CDR1 SGHVS and CDR2 FQNEAQ. The CDR3 has 15 residues. CDR3 nucleotides: TGTGCCAGCAGCTTAGTTGCGGGAGGGCCCTACGAGCAGTACTTC. Its protein is CASSLVAGGPYEQYF.

The CDR3 is CSARTGVFGYEQFF. As DNA, the CDR3 is TGCAGTGCTAGGACAGGGGTTTTTGGGTATGAGCAGTTCTTC. The chain has TRBV20-1 and TRBJ2-1; 8 bases match TRBD1. This CDR3 has 14 residues. Germline V gives CDR1 DFQATT, CDR2 SNEGSKA (reference sequence). With V trimmed by 3 bases and J by 8 bases, 9 bases remained unmatched.

This clonotype was detected ten times or more. The chain recombines TRBV27 with TRBJ1-1; possibly TRBD1 for D (5 bases). The CDR3 contains 14 residues. With 6 bases removed from V and 1 base from J, the gap between germline ends came to 12 bases. Germline-derived CDR1 and CDR2 are MNHEY and SMNVEV (reference sequence). For the CDR3, the DNA is TGTGCCAGCAGACTCGCAGGGTCGAACACTGAAGCTTTCTTT. Its protein product is CASRLAGSNTEAFF.

The chain employs TRBV7-3 and TRBJ2-3; TRBD2 matches at 9 bases. The CDR3 has 15 amino acids. V trimming: 5 bases; J trimming: 7 bases; junction bases outside the gene matches: 10. Germline V gives CDR1 SGHTA, CDR2 FQGTGA. For the CDR3, the DNA is TGTGCCAGCAGCGCGGGACTAGCCGTAGGAAATACGCAGTATTTT. The encoded protein is CASSAGLAVGNTQYF. Variable domain in full (rest from reference TRBV7-3 and TRBJ2-3): GAGVSQTPSNKVTEKGKYVELRCDPISGHTALYWYRQSLGQGPEFLIYFQGTGAADDSGLPNDRFFAVRPEGSVSTLKIQRTERGDSAVYLCASSAGLAVGNTQYFGPGTRLTVL.

This sequence joins TRBV7-9 and TRBJ2-2; unclear D gene. Trimming pared 5 bases from V and 5 bases from J, leaving 9 bases between. The CDR3 runs 13 residues. Germline lookup yields CDR1 SEHNR and CDR2 FQNEAQ (reference sequence). The CDR3 DNA is TGTGCCAGCAGCCTGAAAAAGACCGGGGAGCTGTTTTTT. It is translated as CASSLKKTGELFF.

The V gene is TRBV7-9, the J gene TRBJ1-6; 7 bases are a match to TRBD1. CDR1 is SEHNR, CDR2 FQNEAQ, per germline (reference sequence). Trimming cost V 7 bases and J 7 bases; bases outside gene matches: 7. This CDR3 comprises 14 residues. The CDR3 sequence: CASNLQGKNSPLHF. The CDR3 DNA reads TGTGCCAGCAATCTACAGGGGAAAAATTCACCCCTCCACTTT.

This clonotype was recorded a few times. The rearrangement uses TRBV3-1 and TRBJ2-4, with D perhaps TRBD2 (5 bases). The CDR3 runs to 15 residues. The germline V gene has CDR1 LGHDT and CDR2 YNNKEL (reference sequence). V was clipped by 1 base and J by 6 bases, with 13 bases between them. The CDR3 nucleotides are TGTGCCAGCAGCCAAGTCGCTAGGGCGGGAAACATTCAGTACTTC. Amino acid sequence: CASSQVARAGNIQYF. The complete variable domain, with remaining parts taken from reference TRBV3-1 and TRBJ2-4, reads DTAVSQTPKYLVTQMGNDKSIKCEQNLGHDTMYWYKQDSKKFLKIMFSYNNKELIINETVPNRFSPKSPDKAHLNLHINSLELGDSAVYFCASSQVARAGNIQYFGAGTRLSVL.

This chain connects TRBV6-4 to TRBJ2-3; D is uncertain. The CDR3 extends over 13 amino acids. V lost 0 bases, J lost 4 bases, and 5 bases lay in between. CDR1 is MRHNA, CDR2 SNTAGT, per germline. CDR3 bases: TGTGCCAGCAGTGACTCTTGGGCAGATACGCAGTATTTT. This codes for CASSDSWADTQYF.